This passage covers 21 T cell receptor beta chains from one sample sequenced in a study of blood T cell repertoires in COVID-19. The table came from immunoSEQ multiplex PCR; TCRdb's copy has only in-frame clones and leaves some out. The table has 140,000 to 150,000 clones, more than 80% seen once; the top ten hold approximately 4.3%. Sequences were obtained from PBMCs or T cells enriched from blood (not recorded which). These receptors all stem from a man aged 45-60 years who had recovered from COVID-19.

V usage is TRBV7-8 and J usage is TRBJ1-5, with a weak D call TRBD1 (5 bases). V was shortened by 8 bases and J by 2 bases, with 13 bases between the two germline ends. Germline CDR1 SGHVS, CDR2 FQNEAQ. The CDR3 covers 14 residues. For the CDR3, the DNA is TGTGCCAGCGGTTGGCGGGGCGGCAATCAGCCCCAGCATTTT. It is translated as CASGWRGGNQPQHF.

The J gene is TRBJ2-5, the V gene TRBV29-1, with 7 nucleotides matching TRBD2. The ends lost 5 bases at V and 10 bases at J; junction bases unmatched: 13. Germline V gives CDR1 SQVTM, CDR2 ANQGSEA. CDR3 length: 13 residues. The CDR3 protein is CSVRDYSFGDQYF. The CDR3 nucleotides are TGCAGCGTTCGGGACTACAGCTTTGGGGACCAGTACTTC.

This sequence joins TRBV7-3 and TRBJ1-1; 8 bases line up with TRBD1. Germline CDR1 SGHTA, CDR2 FQGTGA. This CDR3 contains 15 residues. The J segment lost 3 bases and the V segment lost 2 bases, leaving 5 bases of the junction unmatched. The CDR3 DNA reads TGTGCCAGCAGCTTACGAGGACAGGGAGACACTGAAGCTTTCTTT. This codes for CASSLRGQGDTEAFF.

J is TRBJ1-1 and V is TRBV5-6; D call uncertain. The CDR3 is made up of 15 amino acids. V was pared by 4 bases and J by 0 bases, with 13 bases between. CDR1 SGHDT and CDR2 YYEEEE come from the germline V gene. CDR3 protein: CASSPVGGMNTEAFF. CDR3 DNA sequence: TGTGCCAGCAGCCCCGTGGGAGGCATGAACACTGAAGCTTTCTTT. The entire variable domain, with the rest obtained from reference TRBV5-6 and TRBJ1-1, is as follows: DAGVTQSPTHLIKTRGQQVTLRCSPKSGHDTVSWYQQALGQGPQFIFQYYEEEERQRGNFPDRFSGHQFPNYSSELNVNALLLGDSALYLCASSPVGGMNTEAFFGQGTRLTVV.

This clone was recorded only once. The chain recombines TRBV2 with TRBJ2-5, with TRBD2 matching 8 bases. This CDR3 has 16 amino acids. Germline V gene sequence: CDR1 SNHLY, CDR2 FYNNEI. Trimming took 5 bases from V and 5 from J; bases not matched to a gene: 13. This CDR3 reads CASSWGLGGGRETQYF. In DNA form, the CDR3 reads TGTGCCAGCAGTTGGGGACTAGGGGGGGGGCGGGAGACCCAGTACTTC.

This chain links TRBV7-9 with TRBJ2-1; a possible D gene is TRBD1 (6 bases). V gave up 2 bases and J gave up 5 bases, with 13 bases separating them. The CDR3 has 15 residues. Germline assignment: CDR1 SEHNR and CDR2 FQNEAQ (reference sequence). The CDR3 region is CASSLRSGQDNEQFF. The CDR3, as DNA: TGTGCCAGCAGCTTAAGGTCGGGACAAGACAATGAGCAGTTCTTC. Full variable domain (outside the CDR3, taken from reference TRBV7-9 and TRBJ2-1): DTGVSQNPRHKITKRGQNVTFRCDPISEHNRLYWYRQTLGQGPEFLTYFQNEAQLEKSRLLSDRFSAERPKGSFSTLEIQRTEQGDSAMYLCASSLRSGQDNEQFFGPGTRLTVL.

The genes are TRBV5-5 and TRBJ2-3; D may be TRBD1 (6 bases). Germline CDR1 is SGHKS and CDR2 is YYEKEE (reference sequence). Between the trimmed V and J ends, which lost 4 bases and 0 bases, there was a span of 12 bases. The CDR3 has 15 amino acids. The CDR3 reads CASSRNGQSTDTQYF. CDR3 DNA: TGTGCCAGCAGCCGAAATGGACAGAGCACAGATACGCAGTATTTT.

The rearrangement links TRBV30 to TRBJ1-6, with 7 bases matching TRBD1. The germline CDR1 and CDR2 sequences are GTSNPN and SVGIG (reference sequence). CDR3 length: 13 residues. V lost 4 bases and J lost 6; bases outside the gene matches: 3. CDR3 DNA sequence: TGTGCCTGGATGGGACAGAGTAATTCACCCCTCCACTTT. Protein: CAWMGQSNSPLHF. Combining the CDR3 with reference TRBV30 and TRBJ1-6 gives the whole variable domain SQTIHQWPATLVQPVGSPLSLECTVEGTSNPNLYWYRQAAGRGLQLLFYSVGIGQISSEVPQNLSASRPQDRQFILSSKKLLLSDSGFYLCAWMGQSNSPLHFGNGTRLTVT.

The rearrangement joins TRBV5-1 to TRBJ2-1; the match to TRBD2 covers 8 bases. V trimming: 3 bases; J trimming: 4 bases; junction bases outside the gene matches: 9. The CDR3 consists of 16 residues. Germline assignment: CDR1 SGHRS and CDR2 YFSETQ. CDR3 sequence reads: CASSSLAAGGYNEQFF. The CDR3, as DNA: TGCGCCAGCAGCTCTCTGGCGGCGGGGGGTTACAATGAGCAGTTCTTC. Full variable domain (remainder filled in from reference TRBV5-1 and TRBJ2-1): KAGVTQTPRYLIKTRGQQVTLSCSPISGHRSVSWYQQTPGQGLQFLFEYFSETQRNKGNFPGRFSGRQFSNSRSEMNVSTLELGDSALYLCASSSLAAGGYNEQFFGPGTRLTVL.

CDR3 sequence (DNA): TGTGCCAGCGGCCGGGGGGTTAGCAATCAGCCCCAGCATTTT. Its translation is CASGRGVSNQPQHF. The V gene is TRBV2, the J gene TRBJ1-5; D might be TRBD1 (5 bases). Germline V gene sequence: CDR1 SNHLY, CDR2 FYNNEI. CDR3 size: 14 residues. The V and J ends lost 8 bases and 0 bases respectively, with 11 bases between them.

V is TRBV27 and J is TRBJ1-5, with 9 positions matching TRBD1. The germline gives CDR1 MNHEY, CDR2 SMNVEV (reference sequence). This CDR3 is 15 amino acids long. V lost 6 bases, J lost 7 bases, and 10 bases stayed unmatched. The CDR3, as DNA: TGTGCCAGCAGATACGGCGGACAGGGGAGCCAGCCCCAGCATTTT. Its translation is CASRYGGQGSQPQHF.

The CDR3 bases are TGTGCCAGCAGTTTATGGGAGGCCACAGATACGCAGTATTTT. Protein sequence: CASSLWEATDTQYF. The genes are TRBV28 and TRBJ2-3; D is perhaps TRBD2 (5 bases). Looked up from germline, CDR1 is MDHEN and CDR2 is SYDVKM. V lost 0 bases and J lost 2, with 6 bases in between. The CDR3 sequence is 14 residues long.

The chain uses TRBV12-3 or TRBV12-4 and TRBJ1-1; no clear D gene. The CDR3 consists of 12 residues. V was shortened by 4 bases and J by 3 bases, with 6 bases between the two germline ends. This chain's CDR3 is CASSSGYTEAFF. In DNA form, the CDR3 reads TGTGCCAGCAGTTCTGGCTACACTGAAGCTTTCTTT.

V is TRBV4-3 and J is TRBJ2-1, with D perhaps matching TRBD2 (5 bases). With 2 bases removed from V and 6 bases from J, the gap between germline ends came to 14 bases. Germline V gene sequence: CDR1 LGHNA, CDR2 YSLEER. The CDR3 runs 15 residues. The CDR3 loop reads CASSQLAEPLNEQFF. In nucleotides, the CDR3 is TGCGCCAGCAGCCAACTAGCCGAGCCCCTCAATGAGCAGTTCTTC.

J is TRBJ1-2 and V is TRBV7-3; weak D call: TRBD1 (5 bases). The CDR3 is 14 residues long. The V end lost 0 bases, the J end lost 4 bases, and 9 bases lay between the germline ends. Germline V lookup: CDR1 SGHTA, CDR2 FQGTGA. CDR3 protein: CASSLTRDSYGYTF. The CDR3 nucleotides are TGTGCCAGCAGCTTAACAAGAGACAGCTATGGCTACACCTTC.

The chain combines TRBV7-9 with TRBJ2-1; 7 bases match TRBD2. Germline V gene sequence: CDR1 SEHNR, CDR2 FQNEAQ (reference sequence). The CDR3 spans 16 residues. The ends lost 5 bases at V and 6 bases at J; junction bases unmatched: 13. In DNA, the CDR3 is TGTGCCAGCAGCCCCCCTCGGGCGGGGGTGAGCAATGAGCAGTTCTTC. It is translated as CASSPPRAGVSNEQFF.

The chain couples TRBV28 to TRBJ2-5; 7 nucleotides align to TRBD1. The CDR3 is made up of 15 amino acids. Germline trimming cut 6 bases from V and 5 bases from J; bases unmatched to any gene: 12. CDR1 and CDR2 (germline): MDHEN, SYDVKM. The CDR3 region has the DNA TGTGCCAGCAGGATCAGACAGGGAAGGTGGGAGACCCAGTACTTC. Its protein product is CASRIRQGRWETQYF.

The chain employs TRBV28 and TRBJ1-4, with 9 bases that match TRBD1. The CDR3 extends over 17 amino acids. Germline V CDR1 and CDR2: MDHEN, SYDVKM. V shed 5 bases, J shed 5 bases, and the junction held 12 bases outside the gene matches. The CDR3 reads CASSTSGQGISNEKLFF. CDR3 coding DNA: TGTGCCAGCAGTACCTCCGGACAGGGGATCTCAAATGAAAAACTGTTTTTT.

The CDR3 region has the DNA TGTGCCAGCAGCGAGACTCCCACCTCGGGGCAGTACTTC. This codes for CASSETPTSGQYF. The chain couples TRBV9 to TRBJ2-7; D ambiguous. The ends were cut back, 3 bases at V and 9 bases at J, with 16 bases in the middle. In germline, CDR1 is SGDLS, CDR2 YYNGEE. CDR3 size: 13 residues. The whole variable domain, remainder taken from reference TRBV9 and TRBJ2-7, is DSGVTQTPKHLITATGQRVTLRCSPRSGDLSVYWYQQSLDQGLQFLIQYYNGEERAKGNILERFSAQQFPDLHSELNLSSLELGDSALYFCASSETPTSGQYFGPGTRLTVT.

The chain recombines TRBV5-5 with TRBJ1-6; tentatively, D is TRBD1 (5 bases). The ends were cut back, 6 bases at V and 0 bases at J, with 22 bases in the middle. Germline values: CDR1 SGHKS, CDR2 YYEKEE (reference sequence). The CDR3 is made up of 19 amino acids. CDR3 sequence: CASIPTTGSFFSYNSPLHF. The CDR3 DNA follows: TGTGCCAGCATCCCAACCACAGGATCTTTCTTCTCCTATAATTCACCCCTCCACTTT.

The chain couples TRBV5-1 to TRBJ2-5, with 8 nucleotides matching TRBD1. J was trimmed by 4 bases and V by 1 base; bases with no gene match: 6. This CDR3 has 15 residues. Germline CDR1 is SGHRS and CDR2 is YFSETQ. This CDR3 is CASSLQQGGSETQYF. The CDR3 DNA sequence: TGCGCCAGCAGCTTGCAACAGGGGGGCTCAGAGACCCAGTACTTC.